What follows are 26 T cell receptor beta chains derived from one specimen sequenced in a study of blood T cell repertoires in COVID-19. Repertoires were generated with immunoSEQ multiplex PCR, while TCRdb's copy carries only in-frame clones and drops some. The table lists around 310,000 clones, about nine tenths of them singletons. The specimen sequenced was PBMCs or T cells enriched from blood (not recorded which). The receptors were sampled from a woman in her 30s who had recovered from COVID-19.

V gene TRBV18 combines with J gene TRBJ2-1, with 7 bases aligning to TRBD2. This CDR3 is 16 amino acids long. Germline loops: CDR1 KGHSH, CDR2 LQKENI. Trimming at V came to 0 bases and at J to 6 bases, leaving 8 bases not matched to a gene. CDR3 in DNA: TGTGCCAGCTCACCACCGCAGGGAGGGCCCGGCAATGAGCAGTTCTTC. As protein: CASSPPQGGPGNEQFF.

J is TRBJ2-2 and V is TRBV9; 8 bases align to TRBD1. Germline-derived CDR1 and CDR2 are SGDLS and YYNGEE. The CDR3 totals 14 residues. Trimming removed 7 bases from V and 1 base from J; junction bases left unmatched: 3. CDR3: CASGGQGNTGELFF. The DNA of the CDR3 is TGTGCCAGCGGCGGACAGGGGAACACCGGGGAGCTGTTTTTT.

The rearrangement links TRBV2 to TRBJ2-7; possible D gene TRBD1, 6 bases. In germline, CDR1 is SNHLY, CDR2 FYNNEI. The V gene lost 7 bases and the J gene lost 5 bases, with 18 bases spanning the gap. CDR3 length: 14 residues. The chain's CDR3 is CASKGVRSLHEQYF. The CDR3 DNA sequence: TGTGCCAGCAAGGGGGTCAGGAGTTTACACGAGCAGTACTTC.

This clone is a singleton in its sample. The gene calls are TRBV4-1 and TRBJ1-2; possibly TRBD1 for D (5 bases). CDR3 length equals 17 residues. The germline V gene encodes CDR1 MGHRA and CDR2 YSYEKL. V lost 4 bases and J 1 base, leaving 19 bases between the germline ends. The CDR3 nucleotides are TGCGCCAGCAGCCGAGGGCCCTTTCGGGGGGATAACTATGGCTACACCTTC. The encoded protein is CASSRGPFRGDNYGYTF.

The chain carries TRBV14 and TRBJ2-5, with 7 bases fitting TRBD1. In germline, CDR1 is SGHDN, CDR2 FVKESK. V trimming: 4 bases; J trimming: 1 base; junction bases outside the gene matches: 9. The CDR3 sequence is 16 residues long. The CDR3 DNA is TGTGCCAGCAGCCCCGTCGGGACAGCCCCCCAAGAGACCCAGTACTTC. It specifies CASSPVGTAPQETQYF.

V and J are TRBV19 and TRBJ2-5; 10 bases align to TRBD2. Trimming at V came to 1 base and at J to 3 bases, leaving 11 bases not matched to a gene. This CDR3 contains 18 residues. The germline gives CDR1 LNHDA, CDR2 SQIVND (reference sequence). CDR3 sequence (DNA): TGTGCCAGTAGTATAGGTCTAGCGGGAGACTTTTTGGAAGAGACCCAGTACTTC. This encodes CASSIGLAGDFLEETQYF. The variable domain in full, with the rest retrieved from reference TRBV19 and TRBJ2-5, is DGGITQSPKYLFRKEGQNVTLSCEQNLNHDAMYWYRQDPGQGLRLIYYSQIVNDFQKGDIAEGYSVSREKKESFPLTVTSAQKNPTAFYLCASSIGLAGDFLEETQYFGPGTRLLVL.

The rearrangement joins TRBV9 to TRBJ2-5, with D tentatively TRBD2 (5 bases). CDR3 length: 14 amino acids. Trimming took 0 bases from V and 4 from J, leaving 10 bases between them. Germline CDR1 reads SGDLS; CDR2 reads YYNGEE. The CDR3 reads CASSVGGSGETQYF. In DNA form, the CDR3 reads TGTGCCAGCAGCGTAGGAGGGAGCGGAGAGACCCAGTACTTC.

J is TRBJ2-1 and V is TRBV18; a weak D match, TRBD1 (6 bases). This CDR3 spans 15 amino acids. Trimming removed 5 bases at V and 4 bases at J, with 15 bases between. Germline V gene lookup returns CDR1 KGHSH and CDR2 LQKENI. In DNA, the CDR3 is TGTGCCAGCTCAACTCAGGGGATTGGATACAATGAGCAGTTCTTC. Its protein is CASSTQGIGYNEQFF.

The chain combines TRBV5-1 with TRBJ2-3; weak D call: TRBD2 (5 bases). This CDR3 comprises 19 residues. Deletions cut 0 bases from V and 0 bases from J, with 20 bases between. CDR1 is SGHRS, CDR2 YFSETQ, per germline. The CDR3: CASSLAVVTRGFSTDTQYF. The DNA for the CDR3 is TGCGCCAGCAGCTTGGCCGTTGTGACTCGCGGGTTTAGCACAGATACGCAGTATTTT.

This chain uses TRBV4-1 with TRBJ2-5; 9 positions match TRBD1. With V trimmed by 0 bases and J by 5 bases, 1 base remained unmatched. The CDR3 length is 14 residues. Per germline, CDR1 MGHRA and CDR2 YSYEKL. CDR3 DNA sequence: TGCGCCAGCAGCCAAGAGGACAGGGGTGAGACCCAGTACTTC. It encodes CASSQEDRGETQYF.

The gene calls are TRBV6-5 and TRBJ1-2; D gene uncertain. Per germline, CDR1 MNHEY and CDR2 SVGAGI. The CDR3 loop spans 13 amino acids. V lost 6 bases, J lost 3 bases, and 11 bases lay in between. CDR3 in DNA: TGTGCCAGCAGCTTGGGAGAGTACTATGGCTACACCTTC. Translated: CASSLGEYYGYTF.

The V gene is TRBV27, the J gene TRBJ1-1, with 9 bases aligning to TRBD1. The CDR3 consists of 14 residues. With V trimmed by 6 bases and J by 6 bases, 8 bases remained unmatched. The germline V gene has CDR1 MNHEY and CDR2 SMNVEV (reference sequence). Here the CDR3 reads CASRYRGRISEAFF. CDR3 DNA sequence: TGTGCCAGCAGGTACAGGGGGCGCATCTCTGAAGCTTTCTTT.

This CDR3 is CASSLGLDRYEQYF. In nucleotides, the CDR3 is TGTGCCAGCAGCCTCGGACTAGACAGATACGAGCAGTACTTC. The rearrangement links TRBV27 to TRBJ2-7, with 7 bases identical to TRBD2. Looked up from germline, CDR1 is MNHEY and CDR2 is SMNVEV (reference sequence). CDR3 length: 14 amino acids. V lost 6 bases and J lost 4; bases outside the gene matches: 9.

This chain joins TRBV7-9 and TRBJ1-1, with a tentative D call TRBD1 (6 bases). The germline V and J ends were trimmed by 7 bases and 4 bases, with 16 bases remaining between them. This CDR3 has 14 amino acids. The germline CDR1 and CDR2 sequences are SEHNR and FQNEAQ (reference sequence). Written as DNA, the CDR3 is TGTGCCAGCACCCTTAACAGGGAGGGCACTGAAGCTTTCTTT. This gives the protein CASTLNREGTEAFF.

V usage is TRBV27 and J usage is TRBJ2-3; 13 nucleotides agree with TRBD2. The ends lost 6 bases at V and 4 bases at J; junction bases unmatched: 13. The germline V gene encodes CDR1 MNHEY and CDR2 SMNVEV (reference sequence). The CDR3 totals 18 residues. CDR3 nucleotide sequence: TGTGCCAGCAGCTCCACGACCTTTGGACTAGCGGGAGCAGATACGCAGTATTTT. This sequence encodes CASSSTTFGLAGADTQYF.

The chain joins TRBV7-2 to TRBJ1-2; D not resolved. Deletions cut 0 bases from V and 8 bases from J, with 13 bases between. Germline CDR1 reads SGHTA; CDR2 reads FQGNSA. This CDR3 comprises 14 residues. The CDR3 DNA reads TGTGCCAGCAGCTTAGCGCAGGATCTGGGCGGCTACACCTTC. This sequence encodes CASSLAQDLGGYTF.

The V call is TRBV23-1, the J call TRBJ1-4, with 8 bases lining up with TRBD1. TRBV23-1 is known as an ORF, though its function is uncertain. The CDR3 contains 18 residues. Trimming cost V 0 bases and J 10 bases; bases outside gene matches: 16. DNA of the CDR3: TGCGCCAGCAGTCAATCCCCAGGGGGCAAACATAAAGGGGGAAAACTGTTTTTT. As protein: CASSQSPGGKHKGGKLFF.

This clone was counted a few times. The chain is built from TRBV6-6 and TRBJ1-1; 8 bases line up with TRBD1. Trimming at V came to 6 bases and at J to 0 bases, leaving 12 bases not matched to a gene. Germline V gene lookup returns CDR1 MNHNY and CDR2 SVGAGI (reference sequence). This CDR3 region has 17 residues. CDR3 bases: TGTGCCAGCAGCCGATCAGGGGGCCCGAGGCTGAACACTGAAGCTTTCTTT. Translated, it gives CASSRSGGPRLNTEAFF.

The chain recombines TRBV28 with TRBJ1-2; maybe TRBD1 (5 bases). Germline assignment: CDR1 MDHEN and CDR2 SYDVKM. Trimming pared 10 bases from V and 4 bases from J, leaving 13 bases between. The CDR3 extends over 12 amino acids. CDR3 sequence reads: CATEGLAYGYTF. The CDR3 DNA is TGTGCCACGGAGGGGCTAGCCTATGGCTACACCTTC.

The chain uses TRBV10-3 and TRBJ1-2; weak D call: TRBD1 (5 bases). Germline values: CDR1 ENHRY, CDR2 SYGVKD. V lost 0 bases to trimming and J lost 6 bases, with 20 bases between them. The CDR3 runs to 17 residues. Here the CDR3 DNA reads TGTGCCATCAGTGAGTCCGGGGCCCGAGGAGGGTTGAATGGCTACACCTTC. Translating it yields CAISESGARGGLNGYTF.

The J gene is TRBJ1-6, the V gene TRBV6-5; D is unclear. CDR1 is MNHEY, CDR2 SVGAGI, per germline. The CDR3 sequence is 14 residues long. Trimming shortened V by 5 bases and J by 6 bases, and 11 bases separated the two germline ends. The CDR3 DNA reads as TGTGCCAGCAGTCCCATGGAGGGTAATTCACCCCTCCACTTT. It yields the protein CASSPMEGNSPLHF.

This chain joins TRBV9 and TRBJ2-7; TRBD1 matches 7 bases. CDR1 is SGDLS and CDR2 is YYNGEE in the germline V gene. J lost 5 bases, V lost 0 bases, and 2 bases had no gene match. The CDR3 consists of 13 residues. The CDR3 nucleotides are TGTGCCAGCAGCGTAGATACAGGGGACGAGCAGTACTTC. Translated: CASSVDTGDEQYF.

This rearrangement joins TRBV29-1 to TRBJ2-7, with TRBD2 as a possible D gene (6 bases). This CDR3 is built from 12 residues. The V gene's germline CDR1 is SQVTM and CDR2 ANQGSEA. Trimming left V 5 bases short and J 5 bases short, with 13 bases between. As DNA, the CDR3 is TGCAGCGTTAGAGGAGGGAGAGACGAGCAGTACTTC. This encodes CSVRGGRDEQYF.

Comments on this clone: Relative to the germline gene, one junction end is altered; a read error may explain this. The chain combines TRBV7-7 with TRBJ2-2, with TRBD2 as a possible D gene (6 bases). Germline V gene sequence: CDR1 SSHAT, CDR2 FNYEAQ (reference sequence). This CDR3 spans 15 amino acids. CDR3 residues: CASSLGGRDTGELFF. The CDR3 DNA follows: TGTGCTAGCAGCTTAGGAGGGCGGGACACCGGGGAGCTGTTTTTT.

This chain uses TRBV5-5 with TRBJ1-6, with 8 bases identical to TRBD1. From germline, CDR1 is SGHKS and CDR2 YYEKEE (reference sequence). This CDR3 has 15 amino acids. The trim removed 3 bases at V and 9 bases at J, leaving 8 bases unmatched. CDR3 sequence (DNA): TGTGCCAGCAGCTCGACAGGGGCCCCAGGTTCACCCCTCCACTTT. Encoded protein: CASSSTGAPGSPLHF.

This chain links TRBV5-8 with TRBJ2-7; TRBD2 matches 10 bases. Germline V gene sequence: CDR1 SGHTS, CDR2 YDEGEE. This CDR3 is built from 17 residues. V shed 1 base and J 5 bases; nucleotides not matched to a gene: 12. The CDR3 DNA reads TGTGCCAGCAGCTTGCTTCGTACTAGCGGGACCCCCCACGAGCAGTACTTC. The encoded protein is CASSLLRTSGTPHEQYF. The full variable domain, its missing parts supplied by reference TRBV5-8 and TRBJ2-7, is EAGVTQSPTHLIKTRGQQATLRCSPISGHTSVYWYQQALGLGLQFLLWYDEGEERNRGNFPPRFSGRQFPNYSSELNVNALELEDSALYLCASSLLRTSGTPHEQYFGPGTRLTVT.